The entry below gives a single TCR beta chain sequence along with its context. Its antigen remains unidentified. Here immunoSEQ multiplex PCR was the method, and the copy in TCRdb shows in-frame clones only, minus some. The table has 35,000 to 45,000 clones, less than 85% seen once. These data are taken from a study of vaccination effects on CD4 cells after COVID-19. The CDR3 covers 17 residues. The germline V gene encodes CDR1 PRHDT and CDR2 FYEKMQ (reference sequence). The V gene end was trimmed by 5 bases and the J gene end by 0 bases; junction bases not matched to a gene: 6. It was after more than 8 days of culture that CD4+ T cells were isolated. The infection with SARS-CoV-2 (confirmed by PCR) occurred in this person between March and December 2020. As their vaccination, participants received two doses of either BNT162b2 or mRNA-1273.

The receptor was isolated from a human donor who had a prior SARS-CoV-2 infection. The rearrangement joins TRBV13 to TRBJ1-3; TRBD1 matches 11 bases. This material consisted of CD4+ T cells from PBMCs cultured without peptide, taken after COVID-19 vaccination. CDR3 nucleotide sequence: TGTGCCAGCAGCACGCCGGGACAGGGGGTCTCTGGAAACACCATATATTTT. This codes for CASSTPGQGVSGNTIYF.